Listed below are T cell receptor beta chains from one sample, sequenced in a study of shared clonotypes between healthy human individuals. This table comes from immunoSEQ multiplex PCR, and its TCRdb copy is limited to in-frame clones, with some not included. In the table there are some 510,000 clones, 79% of which are singletons. The material sequenced was PBMCs. The receptors shown here come from a woman aged 40 to 55 in good health. Some clones in this sample may be carry-over from other donors' samples. Both conserved end residues are part of each CDR3. D genes are given only for firm matches. Clone size is shown for a subset of rows, as once, few, many or a class of expanded clone.

V	J	size	D	CDR3	DNA
TRBV5-1	TRBJ2-3	NA	TRBD1	CASSLSQGAADTQYF	TGCGCCAGCAGCTTGAGTCAGGGGGCAGCAGATACGCAGTATTTT
TRBV29-1	TRBJ1-2	few	NA	CSVGVNYGYTF	TGCAGCGTTGGAGTTAACTATGGCTACACCTTC
TRBV11-3	TRBJ1-5	NA	NA	CGGQSPVDDQPQHF	TGTGGGGGGCAAAGCCCCGTGGACGATCAGCCCCAGCATTTT
TRBV6-4	TRBJ2-5	NA	TRBD2	CASSVQAGDYQETQYF	TGTGCCAGCAGTGTTCAGGCGGGAGATTACCAAGAGACCCAGTACTTC
TRBV10-1	TRBJ2-3	NA	TRBD2	CASSDRSSGRARTQYF	TGCGCCAGCAGTGATAGGTCTAGCGGGAGGGCCAGAACGCAGTATTTT
TRBV4-1	TRBJ1-1	NA	NA	CASSQVGWITGTEAFF	TGCGCCAGCAGCCAAGTGGGCTGGATCACGGGGACTGAAGCTTTCTTT
TRBV10-1	TRBJ1-1	few	NA	CASSTGYYTEAFF	TGCGCCAGCAGTACAGGGTATTACACTGAAGCTTTCTTT
TRBV2	TRBJ1-4	NA	NA	CASMRLLLPNEKLFF	TGTGCCAGCATGAGGCTCCTCCTCCCTAATGAAAAACTGTTTTTT
TRBV2	TRBJ1-2	NA	NA	CASSENRVVSNYGYTF	TGTGCCAGCAGTGAAAACAGGGTAGTTTCTAACTATGGCTACACCTTC
TRBV7-2	TRBJ2-1	few	NA	CASSLVGLHNEQFF	TGTGCCAGCAGCTTAGTGGGACTTCACAATGAGCAGTTCTTC
TRBV6-1	TRBJ2-1	NA	NA	CASSDQRGYNEQFF	TGTGCCAGCAGTGACCAGAGGGGGTACAATGAGCAGTTCTTC
TRBV7-9	TRBJ2-7	NA	NA	CASSSPLKWGDSYEQYF	TGTGCCAGCAGCTCCCCCTTAAAGTGGGGCGATTCCTACGAGCAGTACTTC
TRBV4-2	TRBJ2-1	NA	TRBD2	CASSQGVSGRATDEQFF	TGTGCCAGCAGCCAAGGTGTAAGCGGGAGGGCTACGGATGAGCAGTTCTTC
TRBV4-3	TRBJ2-1	NA	NA	CASSQVRGEQFF	TGCGCCAGCAGCCAAGTTAGAGGTGAGCAGTTCTTC
TRBV9	TRBJ1-1	NA	TRBD1	CASSAGQGMAFF	TGTGCCAGCTCCGCGGGACAGGGGATGGCTTTCTTT
TRBV7-2	TRBJ1-1	NA	TRBD1	CASSRGVQGVIGRNTEAFF	TGTGCCAGCAGCCGCGGTGTACAGGGGGTTATAGGTCGGAACACTGAAGCTTTCTTT
TRBV5-1	TRBJ1-1	few	NA	CASSPRMNTEAFF	TGCGCCAGCAGCCCGCGGATGAACACTGAAGCTTTCTTT
TRBV27	TRBJ2-5	once	NA	CASSPRLGYETQYF	TGTGCCAGCAGCCCCCGGCTAGGGTACGAGACCCAGTACTTC
TRBV7-9	TRBJ2-7	NA	NA	CASSLLDYEQYF	TGTGCCAGCAGCCTGCTTGACTACGAGCAGTACTTC
TRBV5-5	TRBJ1-5	few	NA	CASSLAGGVGNQPQHF	TGTGCCAGCAGCTTGGCCGGTGGAGTGGGCAATCAGCCCCAGCATTTT
TRBV19	TRBJ2-4	NA	TRBD2	CASSIEGLGAKNIQYF	TGTGCCAGTAGTATCGAGGGACTAGGAGCCAAAAACATTCAGTACTTC
TRBV18	TRBJ1-1	NA	NA	CASSPDLWQGNTEAFF	TGTGCCAGCTCACCAGATCTTTGGCAGGGGAATACTGAAGCTTTCTTT
TRBV11-2	TRBJ1-2	NA	TRBD1	CASSPPDRGLRGYTF	TGTGCCAGCAGCCCCCCCGACAGGGGCCTCCGGGGCTACACCTTC
TRBV5-4	TRBJ1-2	NA	NA	CASSLGGADGYTF	TGTGCCAGCAGCTTGGGGGGGGCGGACGGCTACACCTTC
TRBV6-6	TRBJ2-3	NA	NA	CASSYWATDTQYF	TGTGCCAGCAGTTACTGGGCGACCGATACGCAGTATTTT
TRBV5-1	TRBJ1-1	NA	NA	CASSLVIGGMNTEAFF	TGCGCCAGCAGCTTGGTTATCGGGGGCATGAACACTGAAGCTTTCTTT
TRBV4-2	TRBJ2-2	NA	TRBD2	CASSQFGLADTGELFF	TGTGCCAGCAGCCAATTTGGGCTAGCGGACACCGGGGAGCTGTTTTTT
TRBV5-1	TRBJ1-1	NA	NA	CASSFGDMNTEAFF	TGCGCCAGCAGCTTTGGAGACATGAACACTGAAGCTTTCTTT
TRBV27	TRBJ2-7	NA	TRBD2	CATNSGTTYEQYF	TGTGCCACCAACAGCGGGACCACCTACGAGCAGTACTTC
TRBV5-1	TRBJ1-5	NA	NA	CASSLGVGQPQHF	TGCGCCAGCAGCTTGGGGGTGGGCCAGCCCCAGCATTTT
TRBV7-8	TRBJ2-7	NA	NA	CASSLIRGPHEQYF	TGTGCCAGCAGCTTAATTAGGGGTCCCCACGAGCAGTACTTC
TRBV11-2	TRBJ2-7	few	TRBD2	CASSLNVGLAGDEQYF	TGTGCCAGCAGCTTAAATGTAGGGCTAGCGGGAGACGAGCAGTACTTC
TRBV5-1	TRBJ2-3	few	NA	CASSFEAGPVDTQYF	TGCGCCAGCAGCTTTGAAGCGGGCCCTGTTGATACGCAGTATTTT
TRBV7-2	TRBJ2-5	NA	TRBD2	CASRLAGGETQYF	TGTGCCAGCAGACTAGCGGGGGGGGAGACCCAGTACTTC
TRBV19	TRBJ1-1	NA	TRBD1	CASIRTGMSTEAFF	TGTGCCAGTATCCGGACAGGGATGAGCACTGAAGCTTTCTTT